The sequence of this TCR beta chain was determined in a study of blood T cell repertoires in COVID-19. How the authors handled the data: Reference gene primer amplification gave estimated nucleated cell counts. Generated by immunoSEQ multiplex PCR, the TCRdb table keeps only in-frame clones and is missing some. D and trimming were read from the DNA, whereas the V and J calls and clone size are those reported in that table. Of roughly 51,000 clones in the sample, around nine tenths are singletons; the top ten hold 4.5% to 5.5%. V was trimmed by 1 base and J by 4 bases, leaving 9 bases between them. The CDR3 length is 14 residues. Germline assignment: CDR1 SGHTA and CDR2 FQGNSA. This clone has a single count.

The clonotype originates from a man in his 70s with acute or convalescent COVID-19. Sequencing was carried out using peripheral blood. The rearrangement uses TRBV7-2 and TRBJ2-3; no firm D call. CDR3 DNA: TGTGCCAGCAGCTTAGTCTCCGGTTCAGATACGCAGTATTTT. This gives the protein CASSLVSGSDTQYF.